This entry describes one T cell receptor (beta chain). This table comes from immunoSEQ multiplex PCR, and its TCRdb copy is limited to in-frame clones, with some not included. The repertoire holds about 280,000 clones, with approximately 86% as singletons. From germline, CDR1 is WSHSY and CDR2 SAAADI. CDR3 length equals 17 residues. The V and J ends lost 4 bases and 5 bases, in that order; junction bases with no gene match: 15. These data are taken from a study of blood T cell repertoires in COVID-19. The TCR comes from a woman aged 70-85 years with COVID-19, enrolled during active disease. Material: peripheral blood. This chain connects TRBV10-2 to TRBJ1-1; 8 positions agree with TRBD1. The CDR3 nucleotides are TGCGCCAGCAGTGTATGGACAGGGATTGCTGAGAGGACTGAAGCTTTCTTT. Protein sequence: CASSVWTGIAERTEAFF.